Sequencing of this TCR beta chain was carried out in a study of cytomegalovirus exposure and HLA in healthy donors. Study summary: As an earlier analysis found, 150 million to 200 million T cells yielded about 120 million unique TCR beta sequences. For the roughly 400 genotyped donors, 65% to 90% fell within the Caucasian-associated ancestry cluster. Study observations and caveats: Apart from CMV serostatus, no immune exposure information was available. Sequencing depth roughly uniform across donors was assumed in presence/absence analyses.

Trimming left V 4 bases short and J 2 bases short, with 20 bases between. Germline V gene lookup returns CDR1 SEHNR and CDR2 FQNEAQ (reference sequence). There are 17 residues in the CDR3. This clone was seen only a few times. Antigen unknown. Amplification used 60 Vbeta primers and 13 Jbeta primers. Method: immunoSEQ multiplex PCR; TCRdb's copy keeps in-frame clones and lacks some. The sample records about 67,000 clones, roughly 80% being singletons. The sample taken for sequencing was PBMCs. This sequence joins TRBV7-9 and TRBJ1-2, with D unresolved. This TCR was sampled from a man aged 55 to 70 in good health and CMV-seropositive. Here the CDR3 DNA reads TGTGCCAGCAGCTCCTTTCGGTTACTTGATTGGAACTATGGCTACACCTTC. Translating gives CASSSFRLLDWNYGYTF. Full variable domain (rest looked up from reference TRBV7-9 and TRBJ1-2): DTGVSQNPRHKITKRGQNVTFRCDPISEHNRLYWYRQTLGQGPEFLTYFQNEAQLEKSRLLSDRFSAERPKGSFSTLEIQRTEQGDSAMYLCASSSFRLLDWNYGYTFGSGTRLTVV.